These T cell receptor beta chains were read from a single sample in a study of blood T cell repertoires in COVID-19. The assay was immunoSEQ multiplex PCR, and TCRdb's table has in-frame clones only and misses some. The sample has some 400,000 clones, roughly nine tenths seen once. The specimen sequenced was PBMCs or T cells enriched from blood (not recorded which). The source is a woman between 35 and 50 years old who had been exposed to COVID-19. The CDR3 runs from the conserved cysteine through the conserved F or W.

J gene | CDR3 length | V gene | CDR3 protein
TRBJ2-7 | 16 | TRBV6-5 | CASSYDRVRPRYEQYF
TRBJ1-2 | 13 | TRBV5-4 | CASSSGGNYGYTF
TRBJ2-3 | 14 | TRBV14 | CASSQSLSGDTQYF
TRBJ2-3 | 15 | TRBV11-3 | CASSPSSGGAVTQYF
TRBJ2-4 | 13 | TRBV7-9 | CASSRAPGNIQYF
TRBJ2-1 | 14 | TRBV7-2 | CASSPMSGLDEQFF
TRBJ1-2 | 13 | TRBV6-6 | CASSYVGLYGYTF
TRBJ1-5 | 15 | TRBV6-1 | CASSEGDRVDQPQHF
TRBJ1-1 | 15 | TRBV19 | CASSILDRGGVEAFF
TRBJ1-2 | 18 | TRBV2 | CASTAGYRGTTRNYGYTF
TRBJ2-2 | 16 | TRBV19 | CASSMNRGRGAGELFF
TRBJ2-5 | 15 | TRBV7-9 | CASTKTGTGLETQYF
TRBJ1-1 | 12 | TRBV12-3/TRBV12-4 | CASTRGDTEAFF
TRBJ1-1 | 14 | TRBV29-1 | CSVKITGGGTEAFF
TRBJ2-3 | 15 | TRBV9 | CASSVGGGSTDTQYF
TRBJ2-7 | 14 | TRBV19 | CASRIGTFSYEQYF
TRBJ1-3 | 16 | TRBV5-4 | CASSKGQGVSGNTIYF
TRBJ1-2 | 12 | TRBV5-6 | CASRQGARSYTF
TRBJ1-1 | 18 | TRBV5-6 | CASSHKLELITGNTEAFF
TRBJ2-5 | 14 | TRBV10-3 | CAIADRGGQETQYF
TRBJ1-2 | 16 | TRBV27 | CASSLTPTQGARGYTF
TRBJ1-4 | 16 | TRBV4-1 | CASSRQGIATNEKLFF
TRBJ1-5 | 15 | TRBV4-1 | CASSQAGLRNQPQHF
TRBJ2-1 | 16 | TRBV3-1/TRBV3-2 | CASSPRQGATYNEQFF
TRBJ1-5 | 15 | TRBV19 | CASSYEGRENQPQHF
TRBJ1-1 | 14 | TRBV5-4 | CASSSGGVDTEAFF
TRBJ2-7 | 14 | TRBV11-3 | CASSLNQITYEQYF
TRBJ1-1 | 16 | TRBV4-1 | CASSQVVPRGNTEAFF
TRBJ1-2 | 17 | TRBV7-2 | CASSLGLTQPGKDGYTF
TRBJ2-5 | 15 | TRBV19 | CASRPGLGDQETQYF
TRBJ1-6 | 14 | TRBV19 | CASRGDRDGSPLHF
TRBJ1-2 | 13 | TRBV28 | CASGGGPNYGYTF
TRBJ2-2 | 16 | TRBV24-1 | CATSDRQGEIAGELFF
TRBJ1-3 | 17 | TRBV27 | CASSLQYRTGTGNTIYF
TRBJ1-5 | 14 | TRBV6-6 | CASSYSMWGEPQHF
TRBJ1-5 | 14 | TRBV25-1 | CASSEPGGNQPQHF
TRBJ1-6 | 13 | TRBV18 | CASSPREDSPLHF
TRBJ2-1 | 19 | TRBV7-2 | CASSFKGTSGSRPYNEQFF
TRBJ1-5 | 15 | TRBV21-1 | CASSSGTGRDQPQHF
TRBJ1-2 | 14 | TRBV6-5 | CASGTGGREGGYTF
TRBJ1-3 | 13 | TRBV27 | CASSPSPGNTIYF
TRBJ2-5 | 14 | TRBV19 | CASSMEGWGETQYF
TRBJ2-3 | 14 | TRBV13 | CASSLGDRGDTQYF
TRBJ2-3 | 17 | TRBV7-8 | CASSLWGLAGSTDTQYF
TRBJ1-1 | 16 | TRBV5-1 | CASSFGQTSLNTEAFF
TRBJ2-7 | 14 | TRBV10-3 | CAIHPGGYSYEQYF
TRBJ1-1 | 14 | TRBV18 | CASSPLEQVSEAFF
TRBJ1-2 | 14 | TRBV5-4 | CASSLYGTGVSYTF
TRBJ1-5 | 13 | TRBV19 | CASSTTTGQPQHF
TRBJ1-5 | 14 | TRBV2 | CATHRTGGNQPQHF
TRBJ2-7 | 17 | TRBV6-2/TRBV6-3 | CASSYSLLAGGPYEQYF
TRBJ2-2 | 17 | TRBV24-1 | CATSDLRGRGGTGELFF
TRBJ2-7 | 14 | TRBV5-6 | CASSLVGTTYEQYF